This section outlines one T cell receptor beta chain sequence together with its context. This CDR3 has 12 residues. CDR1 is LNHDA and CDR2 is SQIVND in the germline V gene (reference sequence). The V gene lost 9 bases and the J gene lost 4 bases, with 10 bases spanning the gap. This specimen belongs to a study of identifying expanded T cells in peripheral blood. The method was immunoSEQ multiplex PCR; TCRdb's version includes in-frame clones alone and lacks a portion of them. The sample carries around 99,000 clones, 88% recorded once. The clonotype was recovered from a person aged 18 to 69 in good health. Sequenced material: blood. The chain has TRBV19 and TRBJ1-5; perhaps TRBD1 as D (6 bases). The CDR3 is CASDRGNQPQHF. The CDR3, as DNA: TGTGCCAGCGATAGGGGGAATCAGCCCCAGCATTTT.